The present entry profiles one T cell receptor (beta chain) with its context. Its cognate antigen is unknown. This sample was taken from a study of glioma-infiltrating T cells. Study-wide findings and caveats: Non-neoplastic patients had below-expected tissue-blood divergence, while all gliomas exceeded expectation.

Using RNA template, CDR3s of TCR alpha and beta were amplified with iRepertoire arm-PCR. TCRdb reanalysed the multiplex PCR reads using MiXCR and keeps one entry per CDR3 protein. Of 95,000 to 150,000 distinct CDR3 sequences listed, 20% to 25% are singletons. This CDR3 is built from 11 residues. The germline CDR1 and CDR2 sequences are MNHNY and SVGAGI (reference sequence). V was shortened by 7 bases and J by 8 bases, with 9 bases between the two germline ends. The J gene is TRBJ2-1, the V gene TRBV6-6, with D unclear. The material sequenced was glioma tissue, nonneoplastic brain tissue, or PBMCs (not recorded which). The sequence came from a human donor with low-grade glioma or glioblastoma, undergoing nonglioma brain surgery, or in good health (not recorded which). The CDR3 nucleotides are TGTGCCAGCATAACAGACGATGAGCAGTTCTTC. It codes for CASITDDEQFF.